Presented here are 5 T cell receptor beta chains from one specimen sequenced in a study of cytomegalovirus exposure and HLA in healthy donors. PCR employed 60 Vbeta and 13 Jbeta primers. TCRdb keeps only in-frame clones here, not all; method: immunoSEQ multiplex PCR. The sample carries about 130,000 clones, 80% to 90% recorded once. Material: PBMCs. These receptors were collected from a woman under 40 in good health and CMV-seronegative.

A note on this clone: The same CDR3 is also encoded by other DNA sequences in this sample. The chain has TRBV14 and TRBJ2-1, with 10 bases that match TRBD2. CDR1 is SGHDN and CDR2 is FVKESK in the germline V gene. Losses at the gene ends were 0 bases for V and 2 bases for J; bases not matched to a gene: 4. The CDR3 covers 17 residues. CDR3 in amino acids: CASSQDVAGGPYNEQFF. The CDR3 nucleotides are TGTGCCAGCAGCCAAGATGTAGCGGGGGGTCCCTACAATGAGCAGTTCTTC.

The V call is TRBV15, the J call TRBJ2-1; tentative D call: TRBD2 (5 bases). The CDR3 extends over 16 amino acids. V was cut by 3 bases and J by 0 bases, with 12 bases left in between. Germline assignment: CDR1 LNHNV and CDR2 YYDKDF (reference sequence). CDR3 loop: CATSSDYQSSYNEQFF. CDR3 nucleotide sequence: TGTGCCACCAGCAGTGACTATCAGAGCTCCTACAATGAGCAGTTCTTC.

The rearrangement uses TRBV10-3 and TRBJ2-3; possibly TRBD1 for D (6 bases). Looked up from germline, CDR1 is ENHRY and CDR2 is SYGVKD. V was trimmed by 5 bases and J by 9 bases, leaving 12 bases between them. CDR3 length: 12 amino acids. The CDR3 spells CAISRDTDTQYF. The CDR3, as DNA: TGTGCCATCAGTCGGGACACTGACACGCAGTATTTT.

The chain carries TRBV19 and TRBJ1-5; perhaps TRBD1 as D (5 bases). CDR1 is LNHDA, CDR2 SQIVND, per germline (reference sequence). This CDR3 comprises 13 residues. Between the trimmed V and J ends, which lost 7 bases and 6 bases, there was a span of 13 bases. The CDR3 here is CASTHGGVQPQHF. The CDR3 region has the DNA TGTGCCAGTACCCACGGGGGGGTTCAGCCCCAGCATTTT. Variable domain in full (rest from reference TRBV19 and TRBJ1-5): DGGITQSPKYLFRKEGQNVTLSCEQNLNHDAMYWYRQDPGQGLRLIYYSQIVNDFQKGDIAEGYSVSREKKESFPLTVTSAQKNPTAFYLCASTHGGVQPQHFGDGTRLSIL.

This chain uses TRBV6-5 with TRBJ1-1; D is uncertain. The CDR3 covers 15 residues. The V end lost 2 bases, the J end lost 10 bases, and 20 bases lay between the germline ends. Looked up from germline, CDR1 is MNHEY and CDR2 is SVGAGI. The CDR3 sequence is CASSYRRGWPSGAFF. The CDR3 DNA is TGTGCCAGCAGTTACCGTAGAGGGTGGCCTAGTGGAGCTTTCTTT.